The 18 T cell receptor beta chains given below trace back to one sample, sequenced in a study of T-cell memory formation after mild COVID-19. Using its own MiXCR run on the 5' RACE reads, TCRdb lists one record per CDR3 protein. Of around 55,000 distinct CDR3 sequences listed, 9.5% are singletons. The material sequenced was PBMCs or a T cell subset sorted from them (not recorded which). The receptors stem from a young man who had mild COVID-19 (a few samples of this study predate the infection). Cell type and time point are not known.

This clonotype has a handful of counts. J is TRBJ2-3 and V is TRBV7-8; 9 bases are a match to TRBD2. The CDR3 spans 16 residues. Germline assignment: CDR1 SGHVS and CDR2 FQNEAQ. With 0 bases clipped from V and 1 base from J, the junction kept 2 bases outside the gene matches. The CDR3 is CASSLAQRGGTDTQYF. CDR3 DNA sequence: TGTGCCAGCAGCTTAGCACAGCGGGGGGGCACAGATACGCAGTATTTT. The entire variable domain, with the rest obtained from reference TRBV7-8 and TRBJ2-3, is as follows: GAGVSQSPRYKVAKRGQDVALRCDPISGHVSLFWYQQALGQGPEFLTYFQNEAQLDKSGLPSDRFFAERPEGSVSTLKIQRTQQEDSAVYLCASSLAQRGGTDTQYFGPGTRLTVL.

Details on this clonotype: Since a much larger clone is just one base distant, this may be a read error. J is TRBJ2-3 and V is TRBV20-1; TRBD1 agrees at 9 bases. Trimming at V came to 6 bases and at J to 3 bases, leaving 4 bases not matched to a gene. Germline V gene lookup returns CDR1 DFQATT and CDR2 SNEGSKA (reference sequence). This CDR3 region has 13 residues. The CDR3 DNA reads TGCAGTGCCATCGGACAGGGGACAGATACGCAGTATTTT. It translates to CSAIGQGTDTQYF.

Many counts were recorded for this clonotype. V is TRBV5-1 and J is TRBJ2-5; D is unresolved. The CDR3 spans 14 residues. The V gene's germline CDR1 is SGHRS and CDR2 YFSETQ. V lost 0 bases, J lost 1 base, and 7 bases lay in between. CDR3 sequence reads: CASSLGTVQETQYF. The CDR3 DNA follows: TGCGCCAGCAGCTTGGGGACGGTCCAAGAGACCCAGTACTTC.

This clonotype occurred a few times. The chain carries TRBV19 and TRBJ2-1; TRBD2 matches at 7 bases. J lost 4 bases, V lost 5 bases, and 8 bases had no gene match. This CDR3 is built from 15 residues. CDR1 is LNHDA and CDR2 is SQIVND in the germline V gene (reference sequence). This CDR3 reads CASSPGGSSYNEQFF. The CDR3 region has the DNA TGTGCCAGTAGTCCCGGGGGGTCGAGTTACAATGAGCAGTTCTTC.

This chain connects TRBV28 to TRBJ2-7; a possible D gene is TRBD2 (5 bases). V lost 5 bases, J lost 0 bases, and 8 bases lay in between. Germline lookup yields CDR1 MDHEN and CDR2 SYDVKM. This CDR3 comprises 13 residues. The CDR3 region is CASSQDFSYEQYF. CDR3 sequence (DNA): TGTGCCAGCAGTCAGGACTTCTCCTACGAGCAGTACTTC. The entire variable domain, with the rest obtained from reference TRBV28 and TRBJ2-7, is as follows: DVKVTQSSRYLVKRTGEKVFLECVQDMDHENMFWYRQDPGLGLRLIYFSYDVKMKEKGDIPEGYSVSREKKERFSLILESASTNQTSMYLCASSQDFSYEQYFGPGTRLTVT.

The CDR3 bases are TGCGCCAGCAGCCAAGCGACAGGGACGAACACCGGGGAGCTGTTTTTT. The encoded protein is CASSQATGTNTGELFF. The gene calls are TRBV4-1 and TRBJ2-2; 7 bases are shared with TRBD1. CDR1 MGHRA and CDR2 YSYEKL come from the germline V gene. V lost 1 base, J lost 0 bases, and 2 bases stayed unmatched. The CDR3 has 16 amino acids.

This sequence joins TRBV19 and TRBJ2-3; D gene unclear. The germline gives CDR1 LNHDA, CDR2 SQIVND (reference sequence). V was pared by 6 bases and J by 2 bases, with 12 bases between. This CDR3 has 14 residues. Here the CDR3 reads CASRSLSLTDTQYF. Here the CDR3 DNA reads TGTGCCAGTAGGAGCCTTTCTCTCACAGATACGCAGTATTTT.

The chain couples TRBV28 to TRBJ2-1, with 10 nucleotides matching TRBD1. V was clipped by 2 bases and J by 14 bases; unmatched bases: 6. The germline V gene encodes CDR1 MDHEN and CDR2 SYDVKM. This CDR3 is 13 amino acids long. The CDR3 bases are TGTGCCAGCAGTTTAGAGCCGGGACAGGGGAAGTTCTTC. This sequence encodes CASSLEPGQGKFF.

This sequence joins TRBV11-1 and TRBJ2-1; D may correspond to TRBD1 or TRBD2 (5 bases each). Germline CDR1 and CDR2: SGHAT and FQDESV (reference sequence). The ends were cut back, 0 bases at V and 4 bases at J, with 7 bases in the middle. The CDR3 totals 14 residues. The CDR3 DNA sequence: TGTGCCAGCAGCTTAGCGGGGGAGTACAATGAGCAGTTCTTC. It specifies CASSLAGEYNEQFF.

This clonotype has just a few counts. The chain combines TRBV6-1 with TRBJ2-1; 11 nucleotides align to TRBD2. There are 17 residues in the CDR3. After removal of 6 bases from V and 9 bases from J, the junction contained 16 bases not matched to a gene. Germline V gene sequence: CDR1 MNHNS, CDR2 SASEGT. As DNA, the CDR3 is TGTGCCAGCAGAAAAGGACTAGCGGGTCGATCGTACGGTGAGCAGTTCTTC. It encodes CASRKGLAGRSYGEQFF.

The chain carries TRBV21-1 and TRBJ2-7; TRBD2 is taken as the D call from the table, unchecked against the DNA. TRBV21-1 is deemed a pseudogene. The CDR3 extends over 14 amino acids. The DNA of the CDR3 is TGTGCCAGCAGCAGCCAGCGGGGGGGCTACGAGCAGTACGTC. This translates into CASSSQRGGYEQYV.

The chain is built from TRBV20-1 and TRBJ1-1, with D unclear. V was cut by 6 bases and J by 4 bases, with 15 bases left in between. The CDR3 runs 13 residues. The germline V gene has CDR1 DFQATT and CDR2 SNEGSKA (reference sequence). The CDR3 protein is CSAPPAGSTEAFF. The DNA for the CDR3 is TGCAGTGCCCCTCCGGCGGGGAGCACTGAAGCTTTCTTT.

This clonotype was seen at least ten times. This chain joins TRBV15 and TRBJ2-5, with D perhaps matching TRBD2 (7 bases). This CDR3 comprises 16 residues. Looked up from germline, CDR1 is LNHNV and CDR2 is YYDKDF (reference sequence). V lost 1 base to trimming and J lost 6 bases, with 18 bases between them. This chain's CDR3 is CATSRGGGGAVKTQYF. The CDR3 DNA reads TGTGCCACCAGCAGAGGAGGAGGGGGGGCCGTTAAGACCCAGTACTTC.

This chain connects TRBV7-9 to TRBJ1-1; no reliable D call. V shed 5 bases and J shed 2 bases, with 9 bases lying between them. The CDR3 spans 13 residues. In germline, CDR1 is SEHNR, CDR2 FQNEAQ (reference sequence). The CDR3 loop reads CASSREANTEAFF. Written as DNA, the CDR3 is TGTGCCAGCAGCCGTGAGGCTAACACTGAAGCTTTCTTT.

CDR3 loop: CSAPRQMNTEAFF. CDR3 in DNA: TGCAGTGCCCCCCGGCAGATGAACACTGAAGCTTTCTTT. The rearrangement joins TRBV20-1 to TRBJ1-1; D uncertain. CDR3 length: 13 amino acids. V lost 6 bases and J 0 bases, leaving 11 bases between the germline ends. Germline loops: CDR1 DFQATT, CDR2 SNEGSKA (reference sequence).

This chain connects TRBV9 to TRBJ2-1; no clear D. V was cut by 0 bases and J by 7 bases, with 8 bases left in between. Germline CDR1 is SGDLS and CDR2 is YYNGEE. The CDR3 spans 13 residues. CDR3 amino acids: CASSVGDGNEQFF. DNA of the CDR3: TGTGCCAGCAGCGTAGGAGACGGGAATGAGCAGTTCTTC.

The CDR3 loop is CASSLRRGAGELFF. The CDR3 nucleotides are TGTGCCAGCAGCTTAAGACGAGGGGCCGGGGAGCTGTTTTTT. This chain uses TRBV7-9 with TRBJ2-2, with D perhaps TRBD1 or TRBD2 (5 bases each). Between the trimmed V and J ends, which lost 2 bases and 6 bases, there was a span of 10 bases. CDR1 is SEHNR, CDR2 FQNEAQ, per germline (reference sequence). This CDR3 has 14 amino acids.

The rearrangement joins TRBV12-3 or TRBV12-4 to TRBJ1-1, with unresolved D. The ends were cut back, 7 bases at V and 4 bases at J, with 16 bases in the middle. The CDR3 extends over 14 amino acids. The CDR3 sequence: CASTPVNRGTEAFF. In DNA form, the CDR3 reads TGTGCCAGCACCCCCGTCAATCGGGGCACTGAAGCTTTCTTT.